One sample yielded the 16 T cell receptor beta chains listed below, sequenced in a study of T-cell reconstitution after alpha-beta-depleted transplantation in children (dated by TCRdb to about 2016). Sample treatment or condition, as interpreted from the label and publication: allogeneic hematopoietic cell transplantation with graft depleted of TCRalphabeta T cells and CD19 B cells. The library was built by means of PCR. Sequenced on an Illumina HiSeq 2500. Molecular barcoding was employed in the preparation of TCR libraries, with unique molecular identifiers being used to normalize TCRbeta repertoire quantification. The public reads were reprocessed in TCRdb via fastp at Q25 and MiXCR, keeping in-frame beta chains. Rows matching on CDR3 protein sequence are summarized as one entry with the most common DNA and genes. The sample data list more than 500,000 distinct CDR3 sequences, and roughly 10% of these were observed just once. The ten largest clones add up to around 15% of the sample.

This sample comprised PBMCs, mostly from graft donor cells, obtained 180 days after TCRalphabeta/CD19-depleted stem cell transplant. The receptors shown here come from a female patient between 2 and 15 years old who had a stem cell transplant for aplastic anemia, so the T cells may come from the graft donor.

This clonotype occurred a few times. V usage is TRBV7-9 and J usage is TRBJ2-5; D may be TRBD2 (5 bases). This CDR3 contains 14 residues. The germline V and J ends were trimmed by 5 bases and 5 bases, with 15 bases remaining between them. The germline CDR1 and CDR2 sequences are SEHNR and FQNEAQ (reference sequence). CDR3 protein: CASSLVARRETQYF. CDR3 nucleotides: TGTGCCAGCAGCCTAGTGGCCCGGAGGGAGACCCAGTACTTC.

This clonotype was seen a handful of times. The V and J genes are TRBV20-1 and TRBJ1-2; D unresolved. Germline V gene data show CDR1 as DFQATT and CDR2 as SNEGSKA (reference sequence). This CDR3 contains 12 residues. V was pared by 1 base and J by 4 bases, with 7 bases between. CDR3 in amino acids: CSARVGSYGYTF. The CDR3 nucleotides are TGCAGTGCTAGAGTGGGGAGCTATGGCTACACCTTC.

The chain carries TRBV24-1 and TRBJ2-5, with 8 positions matching TRBD1. This CDR3 contains 15 residues. The germline CDR1 and CDR2 sequences are KGHDR and SFDVKD. V gave up 0 bases and J gave up 5 bases; unmatched junction bases: 4. The CDR3 region is CATSDLGQGVETQYF. The CDR3 nucleotides are TGTGCCACCAGTGATTTGGGACAGGGCGTTGAGACCCAGTACTTC.

This clonotype was found a few times. V gene TRBV28 combines with J gene TRBJ1-1, with 8 bases fitting TRBD1. Germline lookup yields CDR1 MDHEN and CDR2 SYDVKM. The trim removed 6 bases at V and 5 bases at J, leaving 14 bases unmatched. CDR3 length: 16 residues. This CDR3 is CASSVFKGQGGTEAFF. DNA of the CDR3: TGTGCCAGCAGCGTCTTTAAAGGACAGGGCGGGACTGAAGCTTTCTTT.

There are a few counts of this clonotype. The J gene is TRBJ2-1, the V gene TRBV4-3; perhaps D is TRBD1 or TRBD2 (5 bases each). CDR1 is LGHNA, CDR2 YSLEER, per germline. Between the trimmed V and J ends, which lost 0 bases and 5 bases, there was a span of 17 bases. This CDR3 is 17 amino acids long. CDR3 in amino acids: CASSQDLRPGAHNEQFF. DNA of the CDR3: TGCGCCAGCAGCCAAGATTTACGCCCCGGGGCGCACAATGAGCAGTTCTTC.

This clonotype has more than one count but fewer than ten. J is TRBJ2-3 and V is TRBV4-3; D remains ambiguous. V was cut by 0 bases and J by 3 bases, with 10 bases left in between. The germline gives CDR1 LGHNA, CDR2 YSLEER. CDR3 length equals 15 residues. The CDR3 nucleotides are TGCGCCAGCAGCCAAGATCGCCAGCGAACAGATACGCAGTATTTT. This translates into CASSQDRQRTDTQYF.

This clonotype came up a few times. The V gene is TRBV9, the J gene TRBJ2-5; 8 bases map to TRBD2. Germline V gives CDR1 SGDLS, CDR2 YYNGEE. The CDR3 runs to 16 residues. Trimming cost V 6 bases and J 2 bases; bases outside gene matches: 12. The DNA of the CDR3 is TGTGCCAGCACCTCCGGGGGTAGCGGGGCACAAGAGACCCAGTACTTC. It yields the protein CASTSGGSGAQETQYF.

The rearrangement links TRBV14 to TRBJ1-3; D not resolved. Germline assignment: CDR1 SGHDN and CDR2 FVKESK. V lost 0 bases, J lost 7 bases, and 7 bases lay in between. This CDR3 has 13 amino acids. As DNA, the CDR3 is TGTGCCAGCAGCCAAGATCGGGAGAACACCATATATTTT. Its protein product is CASSQDRENTIYF.

Ten or more counts support this clonotype. V gene TRBV9 combines with J gene TRBJ2-1; TRBD2 aligns across 14 bases. The ends lost 4 bases at V and 6 bases at J; junction bases unmatched: 3. CDR1 is SGDLS and CDR2 is YYNGEE in the germline V gene. CDR3 size: 15 residues. CDR3 residues: CASSSGTSGGNEQFF. CDR3 DNA: TGTGCCAGCAGCTCCGGGACTAGCGGGGGCAATGAGCAGTTCTTC.

This clonotype came up many times. J is TRBJ2-7 and V is TRBV12-3 or TRBV12-4; D remains unclear. The CDR3 runs 13 residues. V was pared by 3 bases and J by 0 bases, with 6 bases between. The CDR3 DNA follows: TGTGCCAGCAGTTTTGGCAGCTCCTACGAGCAGTACTTC. Its protein product is CASSFGSSYEQYF.

This clonotype has a handful of counts. CDR3 bases: TGCGCCAGCATCGGTTCCGGGACACGCGAAGCTTTCTTT. This encodes CASIGSGTREAFF. The V and J genes are TRBV5-1 and TRBJ1-1, with D maybe TRBD1 (6 bases). The length of the CDR3 is 13 residues. V lost 6 bases, J lost 8 bases, and 17 bases lay in between. Germline V gene sequence: CDR1 SGHRS, CDR2 YFSETQ.

The gene calls are TRBV7-8 and TRBJ2-3; D uncertain. Germline lookup yields CDR1 SGHVS and CDR2 FQNEAQ. The CDR3 covers 16 residues. Between the trimmed V and J ends, which lost 2 bases and 1 base, there was a span of 13 bases. The CDR3 spells CASSLRLVRGTDTQYF. The CDR3 DNA is TGTGCCAGCAGCTTACGACTGGTTAGGGGCACAGATACGCAGTATTTT.

This clonotype came up a few times. The chain uses TRBV10-3 and TRBJ1-1; 9 bases align to TRBD1. Germline-derived CDR1 and CDR2 are ENHRY and SYGVKD. CDR3 length: 14 residues. The ends lost 3 bases at V and 5 bases at J; junction bases unmatched: 4. The chain's CDR3 is CAISEQGASTEAFF. CDR3 nucleotide sequence: TGTGCCATCAGTGAACAGGGGGCGTCGACTGAAGCTTTCTTT.

This clonotype was seen at least ten times. V usage is TRBV28 and J usage is TRBJ2-5; 10 bases line up with TRBD1. The germline CDR1 and CDR2 sequences are MDHEN and SYDVKM. The CDR3 is 16 amino acids. The ends lost 6 bases at V and 10 bases at J; junction bases unmatched: 17. CDR3 nucleotide sequence: TGTGCCAGCAGGCCCCCGGGACAGGGGACCCCTCTTTTCCAGTACTTC. This encodes CASRPPGQGTPLFQYF.

This chain uses TRBV12-3 or TRBV12-4 with TRBJ2-1; TRBD2 aligns across 9 bases. This CDR3 region has 16 residues. Trimming removed 6 bases from V and 9 bases from J; junction bases left unmatched: 15. In DNA, the CDR3 is TGTGCCAGCAGCCCTAGGGTAGCGGGGGCCTGGGGTGAGCAGTTCTTC. Translation gives CASSPRVAGAWGEQFF.

This clonotype occurred many times. V is TRBV27 and J is TRBJ2-7; TRBD2 is a possible D gene (5 bases). From germline, CDR1 is MNHEY and CDR2 SMNVEV (reference sequence). V was trimmed by 6 bases and J by 4 bases, leaving 16 bases between them. The CDR3 is 14 residues long. The CDR3 sequence is CASSPQRGGYEQYF. In DNA, the CDR3 is TGTGCCAGCAGCCCCCAAAGAGGCGGGTACGAGCAGTACTTC.